The present TCR beta chain was sequenced within a study of cytomegalovirus exposure and HLA in healthy donors. Study outcomes and limitations: The study found most TCR sequences rare, yet found some public TCRs in many donors.

V lost 0 bases, J lost 0 bases, and 8 bases lay in between. Germline V gene data show CDR1 as ENHRY and CDR2 as SYGVKD. There are 15 residues in the CDR3. Notes on this clone: What it recognizes is unknown.

The PCR had 60 Vbeta and 13 Jbeta primers. Measured with immunoSEQ multiplex PCR; TCRdb has only the in-frame clones, and not every one. The sample lists 150,000 or so clones, approximately 80% occurring once. Sequences were obtained from PBMCs. The sequence came from a man aged 50 or older in good health and CMV-seropositive. This chain joins TRBV10-3 and TRBJ1-2; D gene uncertain. The CDR3 reads CAISESDAANYGYTF. CDR3 bases: TGTGCCATCAGTGAGTCCGATGCAGCTAACTATGGCTACACCTTC.